This note documents a single T cell receptor (beta chain) sequence. The antigen is not known. The protocol was immunoSEQ multiplex PCR, while the TCRdb copy is restricted to in-frame clones and leaves out a portion. Of some 88,000 clones in the sample, about 91% were seen once. The ends were cut back, 4 bases at V and 0 bases at J, with 10 bases in the middle. The CDR3 covers 15 residues. Per germline, CDR1 MDHEN and CDR2 SYDVKM. This specimen belongs to a study of T cell responses to AZD1222 COVID-19 vaccine. Across the study: Second doses were pooled across both intervals (about 4 or about 12 weeks).

Overall study findings and caveats: The study found vaccine-associated CD4 TCRs spanning spike, dominant at 160-218 and 743-854. Receipt of two AZD1222 doses was followed by a rise in Spike-specific TCR breadth and depth. As reported, nearly half of all spike-specific TCRs target variant regions that are unmutated.

J is TRBJ2-1 and V is TRBV28; D call uncertain. The sequenced sample was peripheral blood, obtained on day 0 of AZD1222 vaccination. The source is an adult in good health. The CDR3 DNA is TGTGCCAGCAGTTCCCACTATATCTCCTACAATGAGCAGTTCTTC. This gives the protein CASSSHYISYNEQFF.